Listed here are 9 T cell receptor beta chains from one sample, sequenced in a study of blood T cell repertoires in COVID-19. Data came from immunoSEQ multiplex PCR; TCRdb stores just in-frame clones and leaves some out. The table has approximately 150,000 clones, roughly 81% seen once; the top ten hold around 1%. Input material: peripheral blood. These receptors were collected from a middle-aged man with acute or convalescent COVID-19.

This chain connects TRBV5-1 to TRBJ2-5; 7 bases fit TRBD1. Trimming cost V 0 bases and J 5 bases; bases outside gene matches: 4. This CDR3 spans 14 amino acids. Germline CDR1 SGHRS, CDR2 YFSETQ. CDR3 sequence (DNA): TGCGCCAGCAGCTTGGCCGGGACAGAGGAGACCCAGTACTTC. Translating gives CASSLAGTEETQYF.

As concerns this clone: Other DNA sequences in the same sample also yield this CDR3. The chain employs TRBV7-8 and TRBJ1-2, with TRBD1 identical over 7 bases. CDR3 length equals 14 residues. The germline V gene has CDR1 SGHVS and CDR2 FQNEAQ. V lost 5 bases to trimming and J lost 4 bases; unmatched junction nucleotides: 7. CDR3 region: CASSRRDRAYGYTF. The CDR3 region has the DNA TGTGCCAGCAGCCGCCGGGACAGAGCCTATGGCTACACCTTC.

This chain links TRBV5-1 with TRBJ1-1, with 7 bases aligning to TRBD1. V shed 4 bases and J 4 bases; nucleotides not matched to a gene: 16. This CDR3 has 17 amino acids. CDR1 is SGHRS and CDR2 is YFSETQ in the germline V gene. This CDR3 reads CASSPPTGTEMSTEAFF. CDR3 DNA sequence: TGCGCCAGCAGCCCCCCGACAGGGACGGAGATGAGCACTGAAGCTTTCTTT.

V usage is TRBV18 and J usage is TRBJ2-2, with 10 bases aligning to TRBD1. This CDR3 is 17 amino acids long. Per germline, CDR1 KGHSH and CDR2 LQKENI. V lost 3 bases, J lost 0 bases, and 4 bases stayed unmatched. CDR3 sequence reads: CASSPRQGAANTGELFF. CDR3 sequence (DNA): TGTGCCAGCTCACCTCGACAGGGGGCGGCGAACACCGGGGAGCTGTTTTTT.

This clone was seen once. The genes are TRBV5-4 and TRBJ2-7; a possible D gene is TRBD1 (5 bases). With 0 bases removed from V and 3 bases from J, the gap between germline ends came to 13 bases. The CDR3 spans 15 residues. Germline CDR1 and CDR2: SGHNT and YYREEE (reference sequence). CDR3 loop: CASSLDLGHGYEQYF. The CDR3 DNA follows: TGTGCCAGCAGCTTGGACCTGGGGCACGGCTACGAGCAGTACTTC.

The chain is built from TRBV7-8 and TRBJ2-6, with TRBD1 matching over 9 bases. CDR1 and CDR2 (germline): SGHVS, FQNEAQ. After removal of 2 bases from V and 3 bases from J, the junction contained 5 bases not matched to a gene. The CDR3 runs to 17 residues. CDR3 in amino acids: CASSLPQGAVGANVLTF. The CDR3 bases are TGTGCCAGCAGCTTACCACAGGGGGCGGTTGGGGCCAACGTCCTGACTTTC. Complete variable domain (other parts from reference TRBV7-8 and TRBJ2-6): GAGVSQSPRYKVAKRGQDVALRCDPISGHVSLFWYQQALGQGPEFLTYFQNEAQLDKSGLPSDRFFAERPEGSVSTLKIQRTQQEDSAVYLCASSLPQGAVGANVLTFGAGSRLTVL.

The gene calls are TRBV28 and TRBJ1-3, with TRBD1 identical over 12 bases. V shed 6 bases, J shed 4 bases, and the junction held 1 base outside the gene matches. The CDR3 has 14 amino acids. The germline CDR1 and CDR2 sequences are MDHEN and SYDVKM. CDR3 DNA: TGTGCCAGCAGGGGACAGGGGGCCGGAAACACCATATATTTT. As protein: CASRGQGAGNTIYF.

This clone was observed a few times. The CDR3 nucleotides read TGTGCCAGCAGCGTAGTGTGGTCCCGAGGTCAGCCCCAGCATTTT. This encodes CASSVVWSRGQPQHF. The V gene is TRBV9, the J gene TRBJ1-5; D remains ambiguous. Germline CDR1 reads SGDLS; CDR2 reads YYNGEE. This CDR3 spans 15 amino acids. V lost 0 bases and J 6 bases, leaving 13 bases between the germline ends.

This chain joins TRBV14 and TRBJ2-1; 7 bases match TRBD2. CDR1 and CDR2 (germline): SGHDN, FVKESK. Unmatched junction bases numbered 6, after V lost 4 bases and J lost 3 bases. The CDR3 sequence is 15 residues long. CDR3 coding DNA: TGTGCCAGCAGCCCATCCAGCGGGGTCTACAATGAGCAGTTCTTC. This sequence encodes CASSPSSGVYNEQFF.